The 5 T cell receptor beta chains below all came from one sample that was sequenced in a study of OX40 agonist ivuxolimab in advanced cancers. The repertoire was sequenced with immunoSEQ multiplex PCR; TCRdb's copy has only in-frame clones and lacks some. The sample shows tens of thousands of clones, about nine tenths of them seen only once. The material was CD4+ or CD8+ T cells sorted from blood, obtained in a trial of the OX40 agonist ivuxolimab. Receptors originate from an adult with an advanced solid tumor such as melanoma, head and neck, liver or kidney cancer.

The chain uses TRBV28 and TRBJ1-1; D ambiguous. Germline V gives CDR1 MDHEN, CDR2 SYDVKM. The length of the CDR3 is 13 residues. The germline V and J ends were trimmed by 3 bases and 2 bases, with 7 bases remaining between them. The CDR3 region has the DNA TGTGCCAGCAGTTTGACTGCTAACACTGAAGCTTTCTTT. Translated: CASSLTANTEAFF.

The chain has TRBV27 and TRBJ1-1, with D unclear. The CDR3 covers 14 residues. Trimming removed 8 bases at V and 0 bases at J, with 13 bases between. Germline V lookup: CDR1 MNHEY, CDR2 SMNVEV (reference sequence). CDR3 coding DNA: TGTGCCAGCCTACCCATCCCAATGAACACTGAAGCTTTCTTT. It specifies CASLPIPMNTEAFF.

The rearrangement links TRBV30 to TRBJ2-7, with 14 bases that match TRBD2. In germline, CDR1 is GTSNPN, CDR2 SVGIG (reference sequence). The J segment lost 6 bases and the V segment lost 3 bases, leaving 4 bases of the junction unmatched. The CDR3 has 14 residues. CDR3 in amino acids: CAWSHGTSGSEQYF. The CDR3 bases are TGTGCCTGGAGCCACGGGACTAGCGGGAGCGAGCAGTACTTC. The variable domain in full, with the rest retrieved from reference TRBV30 and TRBJ2-7, is SQTIHQWPATLVQPVGSPLSLECTVEGTSNPNLYWYRQAAGRGLQLLFYSVGIGQISSEVPQNLSASRPQDRQFILSSKKLLLSDSGFYLCAWSHGTSGSEQYFGPGTRLTVT.

V is TRBV7-9 and J is TRBJ1-1; D unclear. The ends were cut back, 5 bases at V and 2 bases at J, with 9 bases in the middle. Germline values: CDR1 SEHNR, CDR2 FQNEAQ (reference sequence). The CDR3 has 13 amino acids. The CDR3 spells CASSPEYNTEAFF. DNA for the CDR3: TGTGCCAGCAGCCCTGAGTATAACACTGAAGCTTTCTTT.

This chain joins TRBV7-9 and TRBJ2-5; the D is unclear. Trimming pared 5 bases from V and 0 bases from J, leaving 10 bases between. Germline V lookup: CDR1 SEHNR, CDR2 FQNEAQ (reference sequence). The CDR3 sequence is 14 residues long. The CDR3: CASSQKEYQETQYF. CDR3 sequence (DNA): TGTGCCAGCAGCCAAAAGGAGTACCAAGAGACCCAGTACTTC. The whole variable domain, remainder taken from reference TRBV7-9 and TRBJ2-5, is DTGVSQNPRHKITKRGQNVTFRCDPISEHNRLYWYRQTLGQGPEFLTYFQNEAQLEKSRLLSDRFSAERPKGSFSTLEIQRTEQGDSAMYLCASSQKEYQETQYFGPGTRLLVL.